Described below is a single TCR beta chain sequence and its context. Its antigen is unidentified. This specimen comes from a study of PD-1 blockade in mismatch repair-deficient tumors. TCRdb's table, derived via immunoSEQ multiplex PCR, lists solely in-frame clones and lacks some. Among about 9,200 clones, 86% were seen once, and the ten largest hold under 25%. Time point indicated: approximately ten-day in vitro stimulation with candidate neoantigen peptide 2. TCRs were sequenced from a few patients responding to pembrolizumab. Trimming left V 5 bases short and J 3 bases short, with 16 bases between. The CDR3 has 15 residues. Germline loops: CDR1 SEHNR, CDR2 FQNEAQ (reference sequence).

The chain uses TRBV7-9 and TRBJ1-1, with TRBD1 as a possible D gene (6 bases). Material: cells cultured in vitro, obtained from a patient treated with pembrolizumab. This receptor was obtained from an adult with mismatch repair-deficient cancer. This CDR3 is CASSQNRDGDTEAFF. As DNA, the CDR3 is TGTGCCAGCAGCCAAAACAGGGATGGGGACACTGAAGCTTTCTTT.